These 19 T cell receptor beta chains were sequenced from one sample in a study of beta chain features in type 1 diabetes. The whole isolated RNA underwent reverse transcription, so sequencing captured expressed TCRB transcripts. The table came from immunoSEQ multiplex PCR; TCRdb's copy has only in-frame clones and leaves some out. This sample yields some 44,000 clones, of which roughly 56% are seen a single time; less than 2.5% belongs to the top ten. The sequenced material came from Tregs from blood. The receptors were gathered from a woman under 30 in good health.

The CDR3 region is CASSLGGQGRNEQFF. CDR3 nucleotide sequence: TGTGCCAGCAGCTTAGGAGGACAGGGGAGGAATGAGCAGTTCTTC. The chain joins TRBV5-4 to TRBJ2-1; 9 nucleotides line up with TRBD1. The CDR3 contains 15 residues. Losses at the gene ends were 2 bases for V and 7 bases for J; bases not matched to a gene: 7. Germline lookup yields CDR1 SGHNT and CDR2 YYREEE (reference sequence).

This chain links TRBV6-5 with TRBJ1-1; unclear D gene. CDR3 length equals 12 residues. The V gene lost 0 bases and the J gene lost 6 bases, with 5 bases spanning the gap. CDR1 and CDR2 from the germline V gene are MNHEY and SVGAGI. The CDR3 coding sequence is TGTGCCAGCAGTTACTCGGGAGCTGAAGCTTTCTTT. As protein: CASSYSGAEAFF.

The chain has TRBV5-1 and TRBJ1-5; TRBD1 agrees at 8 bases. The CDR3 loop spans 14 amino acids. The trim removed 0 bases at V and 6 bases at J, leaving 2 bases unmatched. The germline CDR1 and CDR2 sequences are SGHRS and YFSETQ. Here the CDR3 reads CASSLGTGPQPQHF. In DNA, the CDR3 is TGCGCCAGCAGCTTGGGGACAGGGCCTCAGCCCCAGCATTTT.

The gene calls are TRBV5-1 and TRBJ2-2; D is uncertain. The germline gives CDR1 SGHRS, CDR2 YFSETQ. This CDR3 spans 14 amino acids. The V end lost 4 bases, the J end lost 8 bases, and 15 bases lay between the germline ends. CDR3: CASSLMYVSGELFF. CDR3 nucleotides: TGCGCCAGCAGCCTAATGTACGTGTCGGGGGAGCTGTTTTTT.

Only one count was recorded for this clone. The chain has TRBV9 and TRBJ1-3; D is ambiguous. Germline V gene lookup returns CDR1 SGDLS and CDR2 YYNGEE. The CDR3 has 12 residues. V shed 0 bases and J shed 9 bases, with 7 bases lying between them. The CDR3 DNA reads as TGTGCCAGCAGCGTAGGCGCCGGCACCATATATTTT. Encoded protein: CASSVGAGTIYF.

The CDR3 DNA is TGTGCCAGCAGTTTCGGGGGGCACTCCTACGAGCAGTACTTC. Protein sequence: CASSFGGHSYEQYF. The chain is built from TRBV28 and TRBJ2-7; tentatively, D is TRBD2 (7 bases). The V end lost 3 bases, the J end lost 0 bases, and 9 bases lay between the germline ends. CDR1 MDHEN and CDR2 SYDVKM come from the germline V gene. The CDR3 spans 14 residues.

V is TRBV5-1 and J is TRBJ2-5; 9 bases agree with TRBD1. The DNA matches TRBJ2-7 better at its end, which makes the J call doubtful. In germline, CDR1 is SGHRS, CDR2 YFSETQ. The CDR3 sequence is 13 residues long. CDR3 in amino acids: CASRGTGTYEQYF. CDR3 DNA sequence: TGCGCCAGCAGAGGGACAGGGACCTACGAGCAGTACTTC.

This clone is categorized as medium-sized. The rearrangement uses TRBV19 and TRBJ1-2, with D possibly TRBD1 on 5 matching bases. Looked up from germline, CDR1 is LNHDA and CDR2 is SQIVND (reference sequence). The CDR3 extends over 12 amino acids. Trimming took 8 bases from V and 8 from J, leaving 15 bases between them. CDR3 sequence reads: CASLRVDIGYTF. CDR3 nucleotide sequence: TGTGCCAGTCTAAGGGTGGACATCGGCTACACCTTC.

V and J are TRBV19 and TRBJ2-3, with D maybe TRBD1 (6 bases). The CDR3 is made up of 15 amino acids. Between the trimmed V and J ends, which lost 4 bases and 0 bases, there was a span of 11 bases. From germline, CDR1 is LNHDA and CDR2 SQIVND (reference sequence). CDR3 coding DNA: TGTGCCAGTAGTACGGAGGACAGAAGCACAGATACGCAGTATTTT. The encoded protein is CASSTEDRSTDTQYF.

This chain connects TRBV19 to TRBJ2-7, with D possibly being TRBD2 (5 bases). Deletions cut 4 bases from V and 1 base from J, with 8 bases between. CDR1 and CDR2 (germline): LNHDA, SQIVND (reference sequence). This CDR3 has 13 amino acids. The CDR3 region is CASSKRESYEQYF. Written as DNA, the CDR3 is TGTGCCAGTAGTAAGAGGGAGTCCTACGAGCAGTACTTC.

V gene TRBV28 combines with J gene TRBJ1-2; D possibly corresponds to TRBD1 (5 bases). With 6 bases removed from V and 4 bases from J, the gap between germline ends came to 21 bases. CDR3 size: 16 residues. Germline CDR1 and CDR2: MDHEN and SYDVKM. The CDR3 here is CASSGGTAQYFYGYTF. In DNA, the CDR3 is TGTGCCAGCAGCGGGGGGACCGCGCAGTACTTCTATGGCTACACCTTC.

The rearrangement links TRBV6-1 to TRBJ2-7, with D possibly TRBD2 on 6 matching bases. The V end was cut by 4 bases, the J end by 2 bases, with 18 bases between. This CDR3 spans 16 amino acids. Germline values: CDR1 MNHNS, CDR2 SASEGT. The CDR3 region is CASSAPGTGLTYEQYF. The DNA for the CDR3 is TGTGCCAGCAGTGCGCCGGGTACGGGACTCACCTACGAGCAGTACTTC.

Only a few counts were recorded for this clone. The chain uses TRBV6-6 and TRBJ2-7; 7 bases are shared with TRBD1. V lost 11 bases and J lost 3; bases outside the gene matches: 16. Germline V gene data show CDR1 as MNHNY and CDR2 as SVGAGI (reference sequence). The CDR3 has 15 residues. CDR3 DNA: TGTGCCCATCGCTTCCGGGACAGCGGATTCTACGAGCAGTACTTC. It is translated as CAHRFRDSGFYEQYF.

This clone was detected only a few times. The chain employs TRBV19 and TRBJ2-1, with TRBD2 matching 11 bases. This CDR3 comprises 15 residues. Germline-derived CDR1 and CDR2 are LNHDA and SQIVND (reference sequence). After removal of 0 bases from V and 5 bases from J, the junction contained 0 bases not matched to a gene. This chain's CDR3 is CASSIETSGNNEQFF. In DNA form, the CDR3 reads TGTGCCAGTAGTATAGAGACTAGCGGGAACAATGAGCAGTTCTTC.

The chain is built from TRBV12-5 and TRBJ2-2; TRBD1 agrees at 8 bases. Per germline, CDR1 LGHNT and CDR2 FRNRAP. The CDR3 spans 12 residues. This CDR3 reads CASGTGLGELFF. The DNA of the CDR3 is TGTGCATCCGGGACAGGCCTCGGGGAGCTGTTTTTT.

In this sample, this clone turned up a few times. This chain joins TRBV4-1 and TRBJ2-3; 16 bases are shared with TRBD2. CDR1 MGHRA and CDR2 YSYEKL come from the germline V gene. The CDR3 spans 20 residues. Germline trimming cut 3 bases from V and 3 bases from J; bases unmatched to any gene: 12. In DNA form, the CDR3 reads TGCGCCAGCAGCCATCCCGGGACTAGCGGGAGGGCCGGCCATACAGATACGCAGTATTTT. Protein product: CASSHPGTSGRAGHTDTQYF.

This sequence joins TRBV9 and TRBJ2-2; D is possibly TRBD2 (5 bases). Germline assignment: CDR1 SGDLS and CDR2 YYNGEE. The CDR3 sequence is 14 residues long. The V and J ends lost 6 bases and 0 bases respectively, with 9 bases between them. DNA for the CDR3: TGTGCCAGCAAGGGAGTTACGAACACCGGGGAGCTGTTTTTT. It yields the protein CASKGVTNTGELFF.

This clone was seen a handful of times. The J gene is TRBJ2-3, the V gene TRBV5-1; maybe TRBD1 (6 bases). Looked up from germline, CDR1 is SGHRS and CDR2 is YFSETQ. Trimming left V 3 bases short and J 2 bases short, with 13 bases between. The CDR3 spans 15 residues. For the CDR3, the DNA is TGCGCCAGCAGCTCCGGGACACTAAACACAGATACGCAGTATTTT. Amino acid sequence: CASSSGTLNTDTQYF.

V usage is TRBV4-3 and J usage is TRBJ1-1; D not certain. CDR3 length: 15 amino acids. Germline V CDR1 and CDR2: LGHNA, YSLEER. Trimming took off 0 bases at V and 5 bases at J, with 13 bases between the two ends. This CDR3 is CASSQDPGSGTEAFF. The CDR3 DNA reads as TGCGCCAGCAGCCAAGATCCGGGCTCGGGGACTGAAGCTTTCTTT.